This T cell receptor beta chain is drawn from a study of CD8+ T cells in alopecia areata. Study results and limitations: Scalp sequencing also captures normal skin's resident alphabeta T cells. Numerous expanded lesional clones remained in scalp and blood during tofacitinib. For patients receiving tofacitinib, scalp clonality and expanded CD8+ clones among the top 100 significantly decreased.

Treatment given: oral pan-JAK inhibitor, 5-10 mg twice daily. Peripheral blood and lesional scalp punch biopsies came from alopecia areata patients. Points on this clone: The target antigen is unknown.

Following RNA extraction, reverse transcription yielded cDNA that acted as the sequencing template. Sequenced by immunoSEQ multiplex PCR; TCRdb stores in-frame clones only, minus some. The sample yields over 150,000 clones, approximately 57% seen once. Sequenced here: CD4+ T cells sorted from blood, sampled at week 24, from a patient treated with tofacitinib. This TCR came from a human donor with alopecia areata.

The CDR3 nucleotides are TGTGCCTGGAGAGAATTCACAGATACGCAGTATTTT. This translates into CAWREFTDTQYF. The chain couples TRBV30 to TRBJ2-3; D gene unclear. The CDR3 has 12 residues. The germline V gene encodes CDR1 GTSNPN and CDR2 SVGIG (reference sequence). V was clipped by 3 bases and J by 2 bases, with 6 bases between them.